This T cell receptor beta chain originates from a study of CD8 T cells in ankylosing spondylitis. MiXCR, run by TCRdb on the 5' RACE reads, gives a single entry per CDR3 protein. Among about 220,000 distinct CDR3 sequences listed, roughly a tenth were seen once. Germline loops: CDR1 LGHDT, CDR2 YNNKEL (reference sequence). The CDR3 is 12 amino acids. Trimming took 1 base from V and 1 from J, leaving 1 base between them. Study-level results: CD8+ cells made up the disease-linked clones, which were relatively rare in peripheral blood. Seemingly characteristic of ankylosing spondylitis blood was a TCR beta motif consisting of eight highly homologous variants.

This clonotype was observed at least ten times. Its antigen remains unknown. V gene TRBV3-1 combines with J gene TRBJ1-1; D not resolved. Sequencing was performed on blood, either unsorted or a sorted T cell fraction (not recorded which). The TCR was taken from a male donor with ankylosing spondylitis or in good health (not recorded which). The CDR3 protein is CASSQGNTEAFF. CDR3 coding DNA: TGTGCCAGCAGCCAAGGGAACACTGAAGCTTTCTTT.